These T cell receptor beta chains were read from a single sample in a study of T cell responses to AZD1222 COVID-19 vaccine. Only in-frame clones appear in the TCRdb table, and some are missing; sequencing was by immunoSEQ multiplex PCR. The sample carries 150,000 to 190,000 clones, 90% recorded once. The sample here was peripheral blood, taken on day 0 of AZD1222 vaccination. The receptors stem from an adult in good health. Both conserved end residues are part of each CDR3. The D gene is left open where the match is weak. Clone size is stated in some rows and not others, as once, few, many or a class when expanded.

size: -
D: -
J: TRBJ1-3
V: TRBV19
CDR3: CATSDPGSGNTIYF
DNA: TGTGCCACGTCGGACCCCGGCTCTGGAAACACCATATATTTT

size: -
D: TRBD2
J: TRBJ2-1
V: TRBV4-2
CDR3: CASSQEPGLEREYTGHYNEQFF
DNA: TGTGCCAGCAGCCAAGAACCTGGACTGGAGCGGGAGTACACGGGGCACTACAATGAGCAGTTCTTC

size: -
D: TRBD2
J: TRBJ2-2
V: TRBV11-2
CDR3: CASSLLAGGPTGELFF
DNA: TGTGCCAGCAGCTTACTAGCGGGAGGGCCGACCGGGGAGCTGTTTTTT

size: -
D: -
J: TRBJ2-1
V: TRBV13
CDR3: CASSQRTNEQFF
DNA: TGTGCCAGCAGCCAACGGACCAATGAGCAGTTCTTC

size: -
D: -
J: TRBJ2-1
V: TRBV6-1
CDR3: CASSDLARGNEQFF
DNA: TGTGCCAGCAGTGACCTAGCAAGAGGCAATGAGCAGTTCTTC

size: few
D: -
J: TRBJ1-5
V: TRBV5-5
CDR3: CASSLWADSSNQPQHF
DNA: TGTGCCAGCAGCTTGTGGGCGGATAGTAGCAATCAGCCCCAGCATTTT

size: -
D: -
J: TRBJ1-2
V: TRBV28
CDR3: CASSLVVSASYGYTF
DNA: TGTGCCAGCAGTTTAGTGGTATCTGCTAGCTATGGCTACACCTTC

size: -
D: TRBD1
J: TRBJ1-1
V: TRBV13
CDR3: CASSSRQGGIWEAFF
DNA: TGTGCCAGCAGCTCGAGACAAGGGGGCATCTGGGAAGCTTTCTTT

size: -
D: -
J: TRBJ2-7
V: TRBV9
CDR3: CASSPTTSDGTRYF
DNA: TGTGCCAGCAGCCCTACCACTAGTGACGGCACCCGGTACTTC

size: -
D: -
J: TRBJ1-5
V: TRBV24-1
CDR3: CVTSDSDRPQHF
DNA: TGTGTCACCAGTGATTCAGACAGGCCCCAGCATTTT

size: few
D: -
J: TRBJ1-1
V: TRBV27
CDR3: CASSFGHLGTEAFF
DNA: TGTGCCAGCAGTTTCGGCCATTTGGGCACTGAAGCTTTCTTT

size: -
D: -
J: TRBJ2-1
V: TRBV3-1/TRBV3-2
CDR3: CASSQDGGLLYNEQFF
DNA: TGTGCCAGCAGCCAAGATGGGGGACTGTTGTACAATGAGCAGTTCTTC

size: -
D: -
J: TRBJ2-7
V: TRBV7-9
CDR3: CASSPRVGAYEQYF
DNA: TGTGCCAGCAGCCCCCGGGTAGGGGCCTACGAGCAGTACTTC

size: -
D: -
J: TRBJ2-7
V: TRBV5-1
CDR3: CASSLDNRVFYEQYF
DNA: TGCGCCAGCAGCTTGGATAATCGAGTATTCTACGAGCAGTACTTC

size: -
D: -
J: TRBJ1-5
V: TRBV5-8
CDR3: CASSLGDGGVNQPQHF
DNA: TGTGCCAGCAGCTTGGGAGACGGTGGGGTCAATCAGCCCCAGCATTTT